The next 27 T cell receptor beta chains were all read from a single sample in a study of T cell clones after liver transplantation. Repertoires were generated with immunoSEQ multiplex PCR, while TCRdb's copy carries only in-frame clones and drops some. The sample has about 6,100 clones; roughly 85% are singletons. The specimen was CD8+ T cells from blood, collected 24 months after liver transplant. These receptors were collected from a human patient who received a liver transplant. A subset of T cells may come from the graft donor.

The rearrangement links TRBV7-6 to TRBJ2-1; 7 bases match TRBD1. CDR1 is SGHVS, CDR2 FNYEAQ, per germline. The CDR3 contains 15 residues. The ends lost 1 base at V and 4 bases at J; junction bases unmatched: 4. Here the CDR3 reads CASSLDRGRYNEQFF. CDR3 sequence (DNA): TGTGCCAGCAGCTTAGACAGGGGAAGATACAATGAGCAGTTCTTC.

In its sample, this clone is medium-sized (0.01 to 0.1%). The chain has TRBV5-6 and TRBJ2-1; D not certain. V lost 7 bases and J lost 3, with 8 bases in between. CDR3 size: 12 residues. Germline V CDR1 and CDR2: SGHDT, YYEEEE. The CDR3 DNA is TGTGCCAGCCCCTGGAGCTACAATGAGCAGTTCTTC. This codes for CASPWSYNEQFF.

The chain employs TRBV27 and TRBJ2-7; 9 bases line up with TRBD1. This CDR3 is 14 amino acids long. With 5 bases clipped from V and 2 bases from J, the junction kept 4 bases outside the gene matches. CDR1 is MNHEY, CDR2 SMNVEV, per germline (reference sequence). CDR3 bases: TGTGCCAGCAGTGTGGGACAGGGAACCTACGAGCAGTACTTC. Translating gives CASSVGQGTYEQYF.

This chain uses TRBV27 with TRBJ1-2; 10 bases line up with TRBD1. V shed 6 bases, J shed 6 bases, and the junction held 4 bases outside the gene matches. Germline V gives CDR1 MNHEY, CDR2 SMNVEV (reference sequence). CDR3 size: 13 residues. DNA for the CDR3: TGTGCCAGCAGGACGACAGGGGGCGATGGCTACACCTTC. This translates into CASRTTGGDGYTF.

V and J are TRBV20-1 and TRBJ2-7; D gene unclear. The CDR3 runs to 10 residues. V was clipped by 5 bases and J by 4 bases, with 6 bases between them. Per germline, CDR1 DFQATT and CDR2 SNEGSKA (reference sequence). In DNA, the CDR3 is TGCAGTGCTCCCTATTACGAGCAGTACTTC. Translation gives CSAPYYEQYF.

The V call is TRBV19, the J call TRBJ2-7, with D maybe TRBD2 (5 bases). This CDR3 contains 15 residues. The V and J ends lost 5 bases and 3 bases respectively, with 17 bases between them. Per germline, CDR1 LNHDA and CDR2 SQIVND (reference sequence). The CDR3 coding sequence is TGTGCCAGTAGTCCTTTACTAGGGCTACTCTACGAGCAGTACTTC. This codes for CASSPLLGLLYEQYF.

This sequence joins TRBV4-2 and TRBJ2-2; D gene unclear. Germline V lookup: CDR1 LGHNA, CDR2 YNFKEQ. The CDR3 has 12 residues. V lost 6 bases and J lost 6, with 8 bases in between. Here the CDR3 reads CASRPEAGELFF. As DNA, the CDR3 is TGTGCCAGCAGACCCGAGGCCGGGGAGCTGTTTTTT.

Here the CDR3 reads CASSSDRPGTDTQYF. The CDR3 DNA reads TGTGCCAGCAGTTCCGACAGGCCAGGTACAGATACGCAGTATTTT. The V and J genes are TRBV6-6 and TRBJ2-3, with D perhaps TRBD1 (6 bases). Germline V gene data show CDR1 as MNHNY and CDR2 as SVGAGI (reference sequence). The CDR3 consists of 15 residues. The V and J ends lost 4 bases and 3 bases respectively, with 14 bases between them.

CDR3 region: CASSVDGGGYNEQFF. CDR3 bases: TGTGCCAGCAGTGTGGACGGGGGAGGGTACAATGAGCAGTTCTTC. The chain carries TRBV2 and TRBJ2-1, with 7 bases lining up with TRBD2. Germline V gene sequence: CDR1 SNHLY, CDR2 FYNNEI. There are 15 residues in the CDR3. V lost 4 bases to trimming and J lost 4 bases; unmatched junction nucleotides: 7. Based on the CDR3 plus reference TRBV2 and TRBJ2-1, the full variable domain is EPEVTQTPSHQVTQMGQEVILRCVPISNHLYFYWYRQILGQKVEFLVSFYNNEISEKSEIFDDQFSVERPDGSNFTLKIRSTKLEDSAMYFCASSVDGGGYNEQFFGPGTRLTVL.

The chain uses TRBV28 and TRBJ1-6; tentatively, D is TRBD1 (5 bases). There are 14 residues in the CDR3. V was pared by 10 bases and J by 9 bases, with 19 bases between. Germline V gives CDR1 MDHEN, CDR2 SYDVKM. For the CDR3, the DNA is TGTGCCACCTGGGGACTAGGTCCGGGTTCACCCCTCCACTTT. This gives the protein CATWGLGPGSPLHF.

About this clone: Relative to the germline gene, one junction end is altered; a read error may explain this. This chain connects TRBV7-9 to TRBJ2-7; D is possibly TRBD1 (5 bases). This CDR3 region has 14 residues. Germline V CDR1 and CDR2: SEHNR, FQNEAQ (reference sequence). The CDR3 is CASGFLRGDYEQYF. CDR3 nucleotides: TGTGCCAGCGGCTTTCTAAGGGGTGACTACGAGCAGTACTTC.

The genes are TRBV5-8 and TRBJ2-2; 10 nucleotides match TRBD2. The germline V gene has CDR1 SGHTS and CDR2 YDEGEE. Trimming at V came to 4 bases and at J to 4 bases, leaving 7 bases not matched to a gene. The CDR3 totals 16 residues. The CDR3 bases are TGTGCCAGCAGCCCTCTAGCGGGAGTGGGCACCGGGGAGCTGTTTTTT. Encoded protein: CASSPLAGVGTGELFF.

CDR3 sequence reads: CASSVAGSTDTQYF. The CDR3 bases are TGCGCCAGCAGTGTCGCCGGGAGCACAGATACGCAGTATTTT. V usage is TRBV10-1 and J usage is TRBJ2-3, with unresolved D. Germline CDR1 and CDR2: WNHNN and SYGVQD (reference sequence). The CDR3 extends over 14 amino acids. Trimming stripped 4 bases from V and 0 bases from J, with 8 bases between.

The chain couples TRBV11-3 to TRBJ2-3; D is undetermined. This CDR3 is built from 16 residues. Trimming took 5 bases from V and 4 from J, leaving 19 bases between them. Germline assignment: CDR1 SGHNT and CDR2 YENEEA. The CDR3 here is CASSSPYSIPADTQYF. The CDR3 region has the DNA TGTGCCAGCAGCAGTCCCTACTCTATACCGGCAGATACGCAGTATTTT.

This clone is medium-sized in the sample. The J gene is TRBJ1-5, the V gene TRBV21-1. TRBV21-1 is recorded as a pseudogene. There are 17 residues in the CDR3. The CDR3 spells CASSKVAEKISNQPQHF. The CDR3, as DNA: TGTGCCAGCAGCAAGGTGGCAGAGAAAATTAGCAATCAGCCCCAGCATTTT.

This clone was seen a handful of times. The J gene is TRBJ1-5, the V gene TRBV27; D call uncertain. This CDR3 is 12 amino acids long. Per germline, CDR1 MNHEY and CDR2 SMNVEV (reference sequence). The V end was cut by 9 bases, the J end by 4 bases, with 10 bases between. CDR3: CASWRVNQPQHF. The CDR3 bases are TGTGCCAGTTGGAGGGTTAATCAGCCCCAGCATTTT.

This chain uses TRBV7-9 with TRBJ2-2; D gene uncertain. V was pared by 7 bases and J by 0 bases, with 12 bases between. Germline assignment: CDR1 SEHNR and CDR2 FQNEAQ (reference sequence). This CDR3 spans 15 amino acids. The CDR3 sequence is CASTSTDPNTGELFF. DNA of the CDR3: TGTGCCAGCACTTCGACGGACCCGAACACCGGGGAGCTGTTTTTT.

This clone was seen once. This chain uses TRBV12-5 with TRBJ2-5; D could derive from TRBD1 or TRBD2 (6 bases each). The germline V gene has CDR1 LGHNT and CDR2 FRNRAP. The CDR3 loop spans 20 amino acids. Between the trimmed V and J ends, which lost 7 bases and 1 base, there was a span of 31 bases. The CDR3 here is CASEYRGVPRAPASQETQYF. As DNA, the CDR3 is TGTGCTAGTGAATATAGGGGGGTCCCCAGGGCACCTGCAAGCCAAGAGACCCAGTACTTC.

The chain employs TRBV5-8 and TRBJ1-5, with D hard to call. CDR1 and CDR2 from the germline V gene are SGHTS and YDEGEE. The CDR3 spans 15 residues. V lost 1 base to trimming and J lost 0 bases, with 8 bases between them. In DNA form, the CDR3 reads TGTGCCAGCAGCTTGAGTTTGGGTAGCAATCAGCCCCAGCATTTT. The encoded protein is CASSLSLGSNQPQHF.

The genes are TRBV6-6 and TRBJ2-5; D unresolved. The CDR3 spans 16 residues. Per the germline V gene, CDR1 is MNHNY and CDR2 is SVGAGI (reference sequence). Trimming removed 6 bases from V and 3 bases from J, with 20 bases in between. This chain's CDR3 is CASSLNPGLSEETQYF. In DNA, the CDR3 is TGTGCCAGCAGCTTGAACCCGGGCCTCTCCGAAGAGACCCAGTACTTC.

This chain connects TRBV6-1 to TRBJ2-3; TRBD2 matches 8 bases. After removal of 11 bases from V and 3 bases from J, the junction contained 13 bases not matched to a gene. The V gene's germline CDR1 is MNHNS and CDR2 SASEGT. The CDR3 is 15 amino acids. CDR3 sequence: CASTQSGGITDTQYF. The CDR3 nucleotides are TGTGCCTCCACCCAGAGCGGGGGAATAACAGATACGCAGTATTTT.

The genes are TRBV5-1 and TRBJ2-3; D is undetermined. From germline, CDR1 is SGHRS and CDR2 YFSETQ. This CDR3 is 12 amino acids long. The V end lost 1 base, the J end lost 4 bases, and 4 bases lay between the germline ends. CDR3 bases: TGCGCCAGCAGCTTGATCTCAGATACGCAGTATTTT. Translation gives CASSLISDTQYF.

This clone was seen a single time. The genes are TRBV7-6 and TRBJ1-6; D possibly corresponds to TRBD1 (6 bases). V lost 5 bases, J lost 7 bases, and 21 bases lay in between. Germline CDR1 reads SGHVS; CDR2 reads FNYEAQ. The CDR3 runs to 17 residues. This CDR3 is CASSEGGATIPNSPLHF. Written as DNA, the CDR3 is TGTGCCAGCAGCGAGGGGGGGGCGACTATACCAAATTCACCCCTCCACTTT.

The V and J genes are TRBV14 and TRBJ2-7; 7 positions match TRBD1. With V trimmed by 5 bases and J by 0 bases, 4 bases remained unmatched. CDR1 is SGHDN and CDR2 is FVKESK in the germline V gene. The CDR3 consists of 14 residues. The CDR3, as DNA: TGTGCCAGCAGCTACCGACAGGGCTCCTACGAGCAGTACTTC. Translated, it gives CASSYRQGSYEQYF.

The V gene is TRBV11-2, the J gene TRBJ2-1; the match to TRBD2 covers 13 bases. Germline V gives CDR1 SGHAT, CDR2 FQNNGV. This CDR3 contains 15 residues. V lost 3 bases, J lost 6 bases, and 2 bases stayed unmatched. Here the CDR3 DNA reads TGTGCCAGCAGCTTCGGACTAGCGGGAGTCAATGAGCAGTTCTTC. This translates into CASSFGLAGVNEQFF. The whole variable domain, remainder taken from reference TRBV11-2 and TRBJ2-1, is EAGVAQSPRYKIIEKRQSVAFWCNPISGHATLYWYQQILGQGPKLLIQFQNNGVVDDSQLPKDRFSAERLKGVDSTLKIQPAKLEDSAVYLCASSFGLAGVNEQFFGPGTRLTVL.

In this sample, this clone is medium-sized. The rearrangement uses TRBV28 and TRBJ2-7, with D perhaps matching TRBD1 (5 bases). V was shortened by 4 bases and J by 1 base, with 14 bases between the two germline ends. The CDR3 is made up of 15 amino acids. Germline assignment: CDR1 MDHEN and CDR2 SYDVKM. The CDR3 sequence: CASSSRLGESYEQYF. Written as DNA, the CDR3 is TGTGCCAGCAGTTCCCGATTAGGGGAATCCTACGAGCAGTACTTC.

The chain is built from TRBV30 and TRBJ1-2; D uncertain. V shed 4 bases and J shed 0 bases, with 21 bases lying between them. This CDR3 comprises 17 residues. Germline V lookup: CDR1 GTSNPN, CDR2 SVGIG (reference sequence). The CDR3 is CAWNPGYADLSNYGYTF. CDR3 coding DNA: TGTGCCTGGAATCCCGGGTACGCTGACTTATCTAACTATGGCTACACCTTC. Full variable domain (missing parts from reference TRBV30 and TRBJ1-2): SQTIHQWPATLVQPVGSPLSLECTVEGTSNPNLYWYRQAAGRGLQLLFYSVGIGQISSEVPQNLSASRPQDRQFILSSKKLLLSDSGFYLCAWNPGYADLSNYGYTFGSGTRLTVV.